Below, 25 T cell receptor beta chains from the same sample are listed, as sequenced in a study of CD8+ T cells in alopecia areata. Treatment meaning: oral pan-JAK inhibitor, 5-10 mg twice daily. Extracted from the samples, RNA was reverse transcribed into cDNA to serve as the sequencing template. Only in-frame clones appear in the TCRdb table, and some are missing; sequencing was by immunoSEQ multiplex PCR. The table records 35,000 to 50,000 clones, around three fifths of them present only once. This sample comprised CD8+ T cells sorted from blood, obtained at week 4, from a patient treated with tofacitinib. The source of these receptors is a human donor with alopecia areata.

This clone is medium-sized (0.01 to 0.1%). The chain recombines TRBV10-3 with TRBJ2-1; the D is unclear. Trimming removed 2 bases at V and 10 bases at J, with 9 bases between. Germline CDR1 ENHRY, CDR2 SYGVKD. The CDR3 runs to 12 residues. The DNA for the CDR3 is TGTGCCATCAGTGAGCGGCCCATAGAGCAGTTCTTC. This sequence encodes CAISERPIEQFF.

The chain couples TRBV9 to TRBJ2-7; D might be TRBD1 (5 bases). Looked up from germline, CDR1 is SGDLS and CDR2 is YYNGEE. The ends were cut back, 1 base at V and 4 bases at J, with 15 bases in the middle. The CDR3 runs 15 residues. CDR3: CASSVSHGASYEQYF. The CDR3 DNA sequence: TGTGCCAGCAGCGTAAGTCATGGGGCAAGTTACGAGCAGTACTTC.

V usage is TRBV6-5 and J usage is TRBJ2-1; D may match TRBD1 or TRBD2 (6 bases each). V gave up 0 bases and J gave up 4 bases, with 10 bases separating them. This CDR3 spans 15 amino acids. Germline assignment: CDR1 MNHEY and CDR2 SVGAGI. The CDR3 sequence is CASSYSGGEYNEQFF. The CDR3 region has the DNA TGTGCCAGCAGTTACTCCGGGGGCGAGTACAATGAGCAGTTCTTC.

This chain links TRBV30 with TRBJ2-1; 9 nucleotides line up with TRBD1. Germline V gives CDR1 GTSNPN, CDR2 SVGIG (reference sequence). J lost 1 base, V lost 6 bases, and 10 bases had no gene match. This CDR3 has 16 residues. CDR3 DNA sequence: TGTGCCTGTGATGCTTGGACAGGGGATTCCTACAATGAGCAGTTCTTC. Its protein product is CACDAWTGDSYNEQFF.

V is TRBV5-1 and J is TRBJ2-2; D possibly corresponds to TRBD1 (6 bases). Between the trimmed V and J ends, which lost 4 bases and 1 base, there was a span of 8 bases. The germline CDR1 and CDR2 sequences are SGHRS and YFSETQ. This CDR3 comprises 14 residues. CDR3 residues: CASSTGQNTGELFF. In DNA form, the CDR3 reads TGCGCCAGCAGCACGGGACAGAACACCGGGGAGCTGTTTTTT.

The CDR3 region is CASSGTSPHEQFF. Here the CDR3 DNA reads TGCGCCAGCAGCGGGACCTCTCCCCATGAGCAGTTCTTC. This chain uses TRBV10-2 with TRBJ2-1; the D call may be TRBD1 or TRBD2 (5 bases each). The ends were cut back, 6 bases at V and 8 bases at J, with 14 bases in the middle. Germline V gene data show CDR1 as WSHSY and CDR2 as SAAADI. CDR3 length: 13 residues.

V and J are TRBV7-9 and TRBJ2-5, with D possibly matching TRBD1 (5 bases). Trimming cost V 4 bases and J 2 bases, with 11 bases left between them. The CDR3 contains 14 residues. The V gene's germline CDR1 is SEHNR and CDR2 FQNEAQ (reference sequence). The CDR3 DNA sequence: TGTGCCAGCAGCTCGACAGAAACACAAGAGACCCAGTACTTC. Protein product: CASSSTETQETQYF.

V usage is TRBV29-1 and J usage is TRBJ2-2; TRBD1 aligns across 9 bases. CDR3 length: 16 residues. The germline gives CDR1 SQVTM, CDR2 ANQGSEA. V lost 0 bases, J lost 10 bases, and 12 bases stayed unmatched. This CDR3 is CSVEDVGDTGGQELFF. DNA of the CDR3: TGCAGCGTTGAAGATGTTGGTGATACAGGGGGCCAGGAGCTGTTTTTT.

This rearrangement joins TRBV2 to TRBJ1-2; tentative D call: TRBD1 (5 bases). The CDR3 extends over 16 amino acids. V was trimmed by 3 bases and J by 5 bases, leaving 19 bases between them. CDR1 is SNHLY and CDR2 is FYNNEI in the germline V gene. CDR3 nucleotides: TGTGCCAGCAGTGAGGTCCTGCAGGGAACGGATTATGGCTACACCTTC. The encoded protein is CASSEVLQGTDYGYTF. The full variable domain, completed using reference TRBV2 and TRBJ1-2, is EPEVTQTPSHQVTQMGQEVILRCVPISNHLYFYWYRQILGQKVEFLVSFYNNEISEKSEIFDDQFSVERPDGSNFTLKIRSTKLEDSAMYFCASSEVLQGTDYGYTFGSGTRLTVV.

The V gene is TRBV29-1, the J gene TRBJ2-7, with TRBD1 matching over 8 bases. Germline assignment: CDR1 SQVTM and CDR2 ANQGSEA. The CDR3 contains 11 residues. V gave up 8 bases and J gave up 7 bases; unmatched junction bases: 7. The CDR3 protein is CSCATGGEQYF. CDR3 nucleotide sequence: TGCAGCTGTGCCACAGGGGGTGAGCAGTACTTC.

This clone was seen just once. The chain recombines TRBV9 with TRBJ1-1; D might be TRBD1 (5 bases). CDR1 is SGDLS and CDR2 is YYNGEE in the germline V gene. V lost 3 bases, J lost 1 base, and 13 bases lay in between. This CDR3 has 15 residues. The CDR3 DNA sequence: TGTGCCAGCAGCGCATTCTCGACAGCGAACACTGAAGCTTTCTTT. Its protein is CASSAFSTANTEAFF.

This sequence joins TRBV27 and TRBJ1-6; 9 positions agree with TRBD1. V lost 5 bases and J lost 9; bases outside the gene matches: 8. Per the germline V gene, CDR1 is MNHEY and CDR2 is SMNVEV (reference sequence). The CDR3 is 15 residues long. The CDR3, as DNA: TGTGCCAGCAGTCTGTCTGGGACAGGGAGTTCACCCCTCCACTTT. This codes for CASSLSGTGSSPLHF.

This clone has a handful of counts. The rearrangement links TRBV7-8 to TRBJ2-3; D is perhaps TRBD2 (6 bases). The CDR3 spans 17 residues. V was pared by 0 bases and J by 2 bases, with 15 bases between. Germline V lookup: CDR1 SGHVS, CDR2 FQNEAQ. Here the CDR3 DNA reads TGTGCCAGCAGCTTAGCGTTTGGGCGGGGCTACACAGATACGCAGTATTTT. Translation gives CASSLAFGRGYTDTQYF.

This clone was seen once. The rearrangement links TRBV9 to TRBJ2-3; maybe TRBD1 (6 bases). The V gene's germline CDR1 is SGDLS and CDR2 YYNGEE. V lost 5 bases and J lost 5, with 12 bases in between. There are 13 residues in the CDR3. As DNA, the CDR3 is TGTGCCAGCAGTGTGTTCAGGGGAGATACGCAGTATTTT. Amino acid sequence: CASSVFRGDTQYF.

This clone has more than one count but fewer than ten. This rearrangement joins TRBV19 to TRBJ2-1; D remains ambiguous. Trimming cost V 6 bases and J 0 bases, with 9 bases left between them. The germline V gene encodes CDR1 LNHDA and CDR2 SQIVND (reference sequence). The CDR3 runs 14 residues. Here the CDR3 reads CASRSSSSYNEQFF. The CDR3, as DNA: TGTGCCAGTAGATCCAGTAGCTCCTACAATGAGCAGTTCTTC.

The sample holds a few counts of this clone. The chain is built from TRBV29-1 and TRBJ2-7, with TRBD1 matching 7 bases. The germline V gene has CDR1 SQVTM and CDR2 ANQGSEA. V was pared by 4 bases and J by 5 bases, with 5 bases of the junction left unmatched. The CDR3 has 12 amino acids. CDR3 DNA sequence: TGCAGCGTTGGCTTAGGGGGCAACGAGCAGTACTTC. Amino acid sequence: CSVGLGGNEQYF.

The J gene is TRBJ1-1, the V gene TRBV2; D not certain. The length of the CDR3 is 14 residues. Germline-derived CDR1 and CDR2 are SNHLY and FYNNEI. Trimming took off 3 bases at V and 1 base at J, with 9 bases between the two ends. The CDR3 DNA follows: TGTGCCAGCAGTGATGAGTTAGGGAACACTGAAGCTTTCTTT. Its translation is CASSDELGNTEAFF.

The chain recombines TRBV5-1 with TRBJ2-1; either TRBD1 or TRBD2 may fit D (5 bases each). CDR1 is SGHRS and CDR2 is YFSETQ in the germline V gene. The CDR3 contains 13 residues. With 0 bases removed from V and 9 bases from J, the gap between germline ends came to 10 bases. The CDR3 protein is CASSLGRGGEQFF. The CDR3 DNA is TGCGCCAGCAGCTTGGGTCGTGGGGGTGAGCAGTTCTTC.

This clone occurred many times. The genes are TRBV6-4 and TRBJ2-3, with 12 bases identical to TRBD1. The germline V gene encodes CDR1 MRHNA and CDR2 SNTAGT. There are 15 residues in the CDR3. V lost 5 bases and J lost 4; bases outside the gene matches: 4. The CDR3 is CASSLGTGGADTQYF. CDR3 DNA: TGTGCCAGCAGTCTCGGGACAGGGGGCGCAGATACGCAGTATTTT.

This chain links TRBV5-6 with TRBJ2-4, with no clear D. This CDR3 region has 15 residues. Trimming took 2 bases from V and 0 from J, leaving 9 bases between them. From germline, CDR1 is SGHDT and CDR2 YYEEEE. The CDR3: CASSLGSLAKNIQYF. The CDR3 DNA follows: TGTGCCAGCAGCTTAGGCAGTTTAGCCAAAAACATTCAGTACTTC.

This clone came up a few times. This chain links TRBV6-6 with TRBJ2-5; 7 bases are shared with TRBD2. The length of the CDR3 is 15 residues. Germline V gene data show CDR1 as MNHNY and CDR2 as SVGAGI (reference sequence). V shed 8 bases, J shed 2 bases, and the junction held 11 bases outside the gene matches. CDR3 loop: CASGIPLADQETQYF. The CDR3 region has the DNA TGTGCCAGCGGGATTCCTCTAGCGGATCAAGAGACCCAGTACTTC.

The rearrangement joins TRBV25-1 to TRBJ1-2; D not certain. Germline V gene data show CDR1 as MGHDK and CDR2 as SYGVNS. The CDR3 length is 13 residues. V was pared by 5 bases and J by 8 bases, with 15 bases between. CDR3 DNA: TGTGCCAGCAGTTGGGCCCCGGCGGGCGGCTACACCTTC. Protein product: CASSWAPAGGYTF.

J is TRBJ2-2 and V is TRBV7-9; D possibly corresponds to TRBD1 (6 bases). Trimming took off 1 base at V and 7 bases at J, with 13 bases between the two ends. Germline V gives CDR1 SEHNR, CDR2 FQNEAQ (reference sequence). CDR3 size: 15 residues. The CDR3 region is CASSLDGRGYGELFF. The CDR3 DNA reads as TGTGCCAGCAGCTTAGATGGCAGGGGCTACGGGGAGCTGTTTTTT.

The chain has TRBV29-1 and TRBJ1-2; 12 bases fit TRBD1. Germline trimming cut 6 bases from V and 6 bases from J; bases unmatched to any gene: 8. The CDR3 contains 14 residues. Germline CDR1 SQVTM, CDR2 ANQGSEA. The CDR3 nucleotides are TGCAGCGTCCCCGGGACAGGGGGCGTAGATGGCTACACCTTC. This codes for CSVPGTGGVDGYTF.

V gene TRBV29-1 combines with J gene TRBJ1-2; 10 positions agree with TRBD1. The V gene end was trimmed by 4 bases and the J gene end by 7 bases; junction bases not matched to a gene: 21. The length of the CDR3 is 18 residues. The germline CDR1 and CDR2 sequences are SQVTM and ANQGSEA. CDR3 residues: CSVASATGTGDSLFGYTF. The CDR3 DNA sequence: TGCAGCGTTGCTTCGGCTACCGGGACAGGGGATTCCCTGTTTGGCTACACCTTC.